The clone carrying this TCR beta chain was recorded once. Seattle patients were enrolled during active infection and followed longitudinally. The sample originates from a study of blood T cell repertoires in COVID-19. Study information: Samples representing acute and convalescent COVID-19 were sourced from the United States, Italy and Spain. The analysed material was cDNA or gDNA that came from T cells, B-cell-depleted T cells, or PBMCs.

The CDR3 runs to 16 residues. The ends lost 3 bases at V and 4 bases at J; junction bases unmatched: 6. Germline CDR1 is LNHDA and CDR2 is SQIVND (reference sequence). TCRdb's copy holds only in-frame clones and misses some; the assay was immunoSEQ multiplex PCR. This table holds 300,000 or so clones, approximately 90% found once. The sequenced sample consisted of peripheral blood. V is TRBV19 and J is TRBJ2-1; 10 bases are a match to TRBD2. The receptor was isolated from a woman aged 25 to 45 with COVID-19, enrolled during active disease. The CDR3 DNA sequence: TGTGCCAGTAGTATTCGGACTAGCGGCCCATACAATGAGCAGTTCTTC. Its translation is CASSIRTSGPYNEQFF.